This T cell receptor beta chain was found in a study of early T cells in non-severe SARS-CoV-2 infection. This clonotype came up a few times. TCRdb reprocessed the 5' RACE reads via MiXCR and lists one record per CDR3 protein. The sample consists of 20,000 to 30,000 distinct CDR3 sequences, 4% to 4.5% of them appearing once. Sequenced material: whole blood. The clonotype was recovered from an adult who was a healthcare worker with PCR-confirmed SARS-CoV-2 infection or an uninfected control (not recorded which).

The CDR3 here is CASSPQPAPDTEAFF. In nucleotides, the CDR3 is TGTGCCAGCTCACCACAGCCGGCCCCAGACACTGAAGCTTTCTTT. The chain links TRBV18 to TRBJ1-1; D remains ambiguous. V lost 1 base, J lost 3 bases, and 12 bases lay in between. The CDR3 is made up of 15 amino acids. Germline lookup yields CDR1 KGHSH and CDR2 LQKENI.